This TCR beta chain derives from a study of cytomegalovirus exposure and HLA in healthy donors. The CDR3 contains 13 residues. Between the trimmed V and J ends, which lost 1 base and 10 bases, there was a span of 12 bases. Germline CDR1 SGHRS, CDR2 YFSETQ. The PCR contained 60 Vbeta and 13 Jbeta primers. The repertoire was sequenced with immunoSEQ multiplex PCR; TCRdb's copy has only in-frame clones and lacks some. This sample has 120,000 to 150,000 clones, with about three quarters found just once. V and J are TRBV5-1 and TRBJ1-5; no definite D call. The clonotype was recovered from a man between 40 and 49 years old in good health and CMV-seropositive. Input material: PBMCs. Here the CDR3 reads CASSLFPGEPQHF. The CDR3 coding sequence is TGCGCCAGCAGCTTGTTTCCCGGGGAACCCCAGCATTTT.